This entry is about one TCR beta chain. Its antigen is not known. The protocol was immunoSEQ multiplex PCR, while the TCRdb copy is restricted to in-frame clones and leaves out a portion. Found here are about 58,000 clones, roughly 80% of them singletons; the top ten hold more than 0.9%. The sample belongs to a study of OX40 agonist ivuxolimab in advanced cancers. At the level of the study: Patients were treated with ivuxolimab, an agonistic anti-OX40 (CD134) antibody. Study-wide results and caveats: More expanded clones were seen, on average, in CD8+ T cells than in CD4+.

Germline values: CDR1 SEHNR, CDR2 FQNEAQ (reference sequence). This CDR3 has 13 residues. The V gene lost 6 bases and the J gene lost 4 bases, with 12 bases spanning the gap. Here the sequenced sample was CD4+ or CD8+ T cells sorted from blood, taken in a trial of the OX40 agonist ivuxolimab. The chain couples TRBV7-9 to TRBJ1-1, with D tentatively TRBD1 (5 bases). The TCR comes from an adult with an advanced solid tumor such as melanoma, head and neck, liver or kidney cancer. CDR3 in DNA: TGTGCCAGCAGAGAGCTGGGGGTCACTGAAGCTTTCTTT. It specifies CASRELGVTEAFF.